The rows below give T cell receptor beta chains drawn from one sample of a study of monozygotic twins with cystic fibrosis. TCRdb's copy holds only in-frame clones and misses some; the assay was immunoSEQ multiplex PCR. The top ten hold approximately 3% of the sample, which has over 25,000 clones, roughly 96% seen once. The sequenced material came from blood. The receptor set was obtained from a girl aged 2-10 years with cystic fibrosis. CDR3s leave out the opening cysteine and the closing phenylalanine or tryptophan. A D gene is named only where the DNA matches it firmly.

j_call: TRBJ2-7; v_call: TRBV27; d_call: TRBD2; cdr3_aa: ASRVVAGGPLDEQY
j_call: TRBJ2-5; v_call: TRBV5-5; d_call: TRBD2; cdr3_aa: ASIRGIAGDRQETQY
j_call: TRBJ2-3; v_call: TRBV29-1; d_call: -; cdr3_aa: SVDLVQGGTDTQY
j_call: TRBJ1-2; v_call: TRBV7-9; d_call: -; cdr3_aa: ASSLTTTNYGYT
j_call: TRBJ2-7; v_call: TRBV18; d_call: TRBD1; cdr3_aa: ASSPGTGSPYEQY
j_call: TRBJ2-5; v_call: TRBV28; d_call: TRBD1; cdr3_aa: ASTLTGRLETQY
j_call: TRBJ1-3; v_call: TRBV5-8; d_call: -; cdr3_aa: ASSAGYYSGNTIY
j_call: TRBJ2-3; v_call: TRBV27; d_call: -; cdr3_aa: ASRRAGPPDTQY
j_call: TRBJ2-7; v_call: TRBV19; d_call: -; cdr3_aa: ASSLSGIPYEQY
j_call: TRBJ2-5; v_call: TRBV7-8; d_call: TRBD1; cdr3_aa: ASSLGGRGQGETQY